These 16 T cell receptor beta chains were all obtained from the same sample, sequenced in a study of identical twins. TCRdb analysed the 5' RACE reads with MiXCR anew, one entry per CDR3 protein. The data hold about 520,000 distinct CDR3 sequences, with roughly a fifth observed a single time. In addition, the sample was reused for a study of T cells expressing NK-cell markers.

Sample: CD4+ T cells sorted from blood. All receptors derive from a woman aged 18-35 years in good health.

The rearrangement links TRBV11-3 to TRBJ2-2; 9 positions agree with TRBD1. Germline loops: CDR1 SGHNT, CDR2 YENEEA. Trimming at V came to 6 bases and at J to 3 bases, leaving 5 bases not matched to a gene. This CDR3 has 15 amino acids. As DNA, the CDR3 is TGTGCCAGCAGACCCGGGACAGGGTACACCGGGGAGCTGTTTTTT. This translates into CASRPGTGYTGELFF.

The chain is built from TRBV20-1 and TRBJ2-7; 10 bases are shared with TRBD2. With 4 bases clipped from V and 2 bases from J, the junction kept 8 bases outside the gene matches. The CDR3 runs 15 residues. Germline CDR1 is DFQATT and CDR2 is SNEGSKA (reference sequence). In nucleotides, the CDR3 is TGCAGTGCTACCGGGGGACTAGCGCGCGCCTACGAGCAGTACTTC. Translating gives CSATGGLARAYEQYF.

This clonotype showed up just a few times. The rearrangement links TRBV20-1 to TRBJ1-5; D remains unclear. V lost 2 bases and J 4 bases, leaving 12 bases between the germline ends. There are 14 residues in the CDR3. CDR1 is DFQATT, CDR2 SNEGSKA, per germline (reference sequence). The CDR3 sequence is CSARHSYSNQPQHF. DNA for the CDR3: TGCAGTGCTAGACACAGTTACTCGAATCAGCCCCAGCATTTT.

The count of this clonotype is one. The chain uses TRBV3-1 and TRBJ1-1; tentative D call: TRBD1 (5 bases). There are 12 residues in the CDR3. V was trimmed by 2 bases and J by 9 bases, leaving 10 bases between them. The germline V gene encodes CDR1 LGHDT and CDR2 YNNKEL (reference sequence). The CDR3 sequence: CASSQLPGKAFF. DNA of the CDR3: TGTGCCAGCAGCCAACTCCCAGGGAAAGCTTTCTTT. The variable domain in full, with the rest retrieved from reference TRBV3-1 and TRBJ1-1, is DTAVSQTPKYLVTQMGNDKSIKCEQNLGHDTMYWYKQDSKKFLKIMFSYNNKELIINETVPNRFSPKSPDKAHLNLHINSLELGDSAVYFCASSQLPGKAFFGQGTRLTVV.

This clonotype has a count of ten or more. V is TRBV12-3 or TRBV12-4 and J is TRBJ1-1; no firm D call. V lost 3 bases and J lost 0, with 8 bases in between. The CDR3 spans 14 residues. CDR3 nucleotide sequence: TGTGCCAGCAGTTTCTGGCCGCTGAACACTGAAGCTTTCTTT. It specifies CASSFWPLNTEAFF.

This sequence joins TRBV6-1 and TRBJ1-2; TRBD1 might be the D (5 bases). Trimming shortened V by 6 bases and J by 8 bases, and 16 bases separated the two germline ends. CDR3 length: 13 residues. Germline CDR1 reads MNHNS; CDR2 reads SASEGT. This CDR3 reads CASRRTAGEGYTF. The DNA for the CDR3 is TGTGCCAGCAGGCGCACGGCGGGGGAAGGCTACACCTTC.

This clonotype was seen at least ten times. The rearrangement links TRBV7-8 to TRBJ1-2; D gene uncertain. The CDR3 consists of 13 residues. The V and J ends lost 4 bases and 13 bases respectively, with 19 bases between them. The V gene's germline CDR1 is SGHVS and CDR2 FQNEAQ. The CDR3 loop reads CASSSRQESRATF. In nucleotides, the CDR3 is TGTGCCAGCAGCTCTCGGCAGGAGTCGAGGGCCACCTTC. The full variable domain, completed using reference TRBV7-8 and TRBJ1-2, is GAGVSQSPRYKVAKRGQDVALRCDPISGHVSLFWYQQALGQGPEFLTYFQNEAQLDKSGLPSDRFFAERPEGSVSTLKIQRTQQEDSAVYLCASSSRQESRATFGSGTRLTVV.

The chain is built from TRBV5-1 and TRBJ2-1; a weak D match, TRBD2 (6 bases). Per the germline V gene, CDR1 is SGHRS and CDR2 is YFSETQ. This CDR3 is built from 21 residues. V gave up 1 base and J gave up 0 bases, with 26 bases separating them. The CDR3 bases are TGCGCCAGCAGCTTGCCGCGGCGATCTGGCGGGGTTATCTACTCCTACAATGAGCAGTTCTTC. Protein: CASSLPRRSGGVIYSYNEQFF.

A few counts support this clonotype. This chain connects TRBV12-3 or TRBV12-4 to TRBJ2-1, with TRBD2 identical over 9 bases. The CDR3 sequence is 15 residues long. The junction had 8 bases not matched to a gene; V was cut back by 7 bases and J by 4 bases. The DNA of the CDR3 is TGTGCCAGCAATCCGCGGGGGGGTAGATACAATGAGCAGTTCTTC. Protein product: CASNPRGGRYNEQFF.

V usage is TRBV20-1 and J usage is TRBJ1-1, with D perhaps TRBD1 (5 bases). This CDR3 contains 12 residues. V was cut by 4 bases and J by 1 base, with 7 bases left in between. CDR1 and CDR2 from the germline V gene are DFQATT and SNEGSKA (reference sequence). This chain's CDR3 is CSAKTANTEAFF. CDR3 DNA sequence: TGCAGTGCTAAGACAGCGAACACTGAAGCTTTCTTT.

The chain recombines TRBV7-2 with TRBJ1-1; weak D call: TRBD1 (6 bases). CDR1 and CDR2 from the germline V gene are SGHTA and FQGNSA. V was trimmed by 3 bases and J by 4 bases, leaving 18 bases between them. There are 16 residues in the CDR3. This CDR3 is CASSFGAGRGGTEAFF. The CDR3 DNA reads TGTGCCAGCAGCTTTGGGGCAGGAAGGGGGGGCACTGAAGCTTTCTTT.

The chain uses TRBV20-1 and TRBJ2-7; tentative D call: TRBD1 (6 bases). Germline assignment: CDR1 DFQATT and CDR2 SNEGSKA (reference sequence). The length of the CDR3 is 15 residues. V lost 0 bases and J lost 1, with 13 bases in between. The CDR3 nucleotides read TGCAGTGCTAGAGATACAGGGAGTCTTTCCTACGAGCAGTACTTC. Protein product: CSARDTGSLSYEQYF.

Comment on this clonotype: The junction differs from germline at one of its ends, possibly a read error. This chain connects TRBV7-7 to TRBJ2-5; 8 positions agree with TRBD1. There are 14 residues in the CDR3. The germline V gene encodes CDR1 SSHAT and CDR2 FNYEAQ (reference sequence). The CDR3 is CASSAGQGTETQYF. The CDR3 nucleotides are TGTGCTAGCAGCGCCGGACAGGGAACAGAGACCCAGTACTTC.

This rearrangement joins TRBV5-5 to TRBJ2-7; 11 bases line up with TRBD2. Germline lookup yields CDR1 SGHKS and CDR2 YYEKEE (reference sequence). This CDR3 has 15 amino acids. J was trimmed by 6 bases and V by 0 bases; bases with no gene match: 5. The CDR3 reads CASSLGLAGPPEQYF. In DNA form, the CDR3 reads TGTGCCAGCAGCTTGGGACTAGCGGGACCACCCGAGCAGTACTTC.

This clonotype was seen repeatedly, ten times or more. The genes are TRBV12-3 or TRBV12-4 and TRBJ1-1; TRBD1 is a possible D gene (6 bases). This CDR3 spans 12 amino acids. V lost 3 bases, J lost 12 bases, and 14 bases lay in between. For the CDR3, the DNA is TGTGCCAGCAGTTTCCGGACAGAGAAGACTTTCTTT. Translating gives CASSFRTEKTFF.

This clonotype has more than one count but fewer than ten. The rearrangement joins TRBV5-4 to TRBJ2-7, with 7 bases lining up with TRBD1. V was clipped by 3 bases and J by 5 bases; unmatched bases: 11. Germline CDR1 is SGHNT and CDR2 is YYREEE (reference sequence). This CDR3 region has 15 residues. CDR3 coding DNA: TGTGCCAGCAGCTCTTTCAAGGGGGCAAAAGACGAGCAGTACTTC. It yields the protein CASSSFKGAKDEQYF.